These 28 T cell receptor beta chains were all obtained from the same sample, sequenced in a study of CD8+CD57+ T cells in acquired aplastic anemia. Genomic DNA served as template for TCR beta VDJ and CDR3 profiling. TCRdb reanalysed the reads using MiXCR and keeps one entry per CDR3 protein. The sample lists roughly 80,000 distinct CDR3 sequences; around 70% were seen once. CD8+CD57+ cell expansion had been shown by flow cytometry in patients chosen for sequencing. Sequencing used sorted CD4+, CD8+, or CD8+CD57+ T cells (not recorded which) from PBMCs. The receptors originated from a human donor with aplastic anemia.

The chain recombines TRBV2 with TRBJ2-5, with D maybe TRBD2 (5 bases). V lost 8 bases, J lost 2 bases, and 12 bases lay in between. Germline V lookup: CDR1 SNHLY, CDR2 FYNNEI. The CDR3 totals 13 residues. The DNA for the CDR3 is TGTGCCAGCCCCCCAGGACTGCAAGAGACCCAGTACTTC. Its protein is CASPPGLQETQYF. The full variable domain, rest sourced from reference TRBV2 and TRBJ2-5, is EPEVTQTPSHQVTQMGQEVILRCVPISNHLYFYWYRQILGQKVEFLVSFYNNEISEKSEIFDDQFSVERPDGSNFTLKIRSTKLEDSAMYFCASPPGLQETQYFGPGTRLLVL.

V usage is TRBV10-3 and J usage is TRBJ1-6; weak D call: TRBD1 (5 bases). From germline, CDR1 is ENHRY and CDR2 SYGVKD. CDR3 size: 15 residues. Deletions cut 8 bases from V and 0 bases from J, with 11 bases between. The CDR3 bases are TGTGCCATCGCCGAGGACATCTCCTATAATTCACCCCTCCACTTT. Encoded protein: CAIAEDISYNSPLHF.

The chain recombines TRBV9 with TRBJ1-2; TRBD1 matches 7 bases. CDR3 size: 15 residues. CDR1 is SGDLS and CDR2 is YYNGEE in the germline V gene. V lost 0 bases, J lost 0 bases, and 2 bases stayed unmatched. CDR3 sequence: CASSVVTGANYGYTF. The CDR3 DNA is TGTGCCAGCAGCGTAGTAACAGGGGCTAACTATGGCTACACCTTC.

The CDR3 bases are TGTGCCAGCAGCTTTATTCTGACCGGGGAGCTGTTTTTT. Translation gives CASSFILTGELFF. This rearrangement joins TRBV7-3 to TRBJ2-2; D unresolved. Trimming removed 3 bases from V and 5 bases from J, with 7 bases in between. CDR1 is SGHTA and CDR2 is FQGTGA in the germline V gene. There are 13 residues in the CDR3.

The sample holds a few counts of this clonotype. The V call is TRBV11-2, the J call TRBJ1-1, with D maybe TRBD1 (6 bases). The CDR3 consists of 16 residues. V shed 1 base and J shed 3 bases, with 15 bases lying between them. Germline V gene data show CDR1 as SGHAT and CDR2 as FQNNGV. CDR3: CASSLVGGGADTEAFF. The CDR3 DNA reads TGTGCCAGCAGCTTAGTGGGGGGCGGGGCTGACACTGAAGCTTTCTTT.

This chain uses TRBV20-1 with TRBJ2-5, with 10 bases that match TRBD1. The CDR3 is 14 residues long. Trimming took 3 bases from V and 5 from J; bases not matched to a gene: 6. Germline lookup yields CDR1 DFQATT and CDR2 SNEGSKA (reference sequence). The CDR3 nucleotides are TGCAGTGCTAGCCTGACAGGGGGCCGGGAGACCCAGTACTTC. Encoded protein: CSASLTGGRETQYF.

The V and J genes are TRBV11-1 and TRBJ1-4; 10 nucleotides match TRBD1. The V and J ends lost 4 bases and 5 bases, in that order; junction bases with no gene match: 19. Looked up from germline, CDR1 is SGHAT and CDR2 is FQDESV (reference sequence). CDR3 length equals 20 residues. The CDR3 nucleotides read TGTGCCAGCAGCTACTACCCGGGACAGGGGAAAGAAGGTGGCAATGAAAAACTGTTTTTT. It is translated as CASSYYPGQGKEGGNEKLFF.

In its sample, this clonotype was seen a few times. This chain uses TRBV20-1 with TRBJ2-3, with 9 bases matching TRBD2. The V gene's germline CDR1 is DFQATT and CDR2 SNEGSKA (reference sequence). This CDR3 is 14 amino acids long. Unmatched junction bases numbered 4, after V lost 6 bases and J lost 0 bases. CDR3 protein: CSALGLASTDTQYF. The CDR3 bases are TGCAGTGCGCTGGGACTAGCTAGCACAGATACGCAGTATTTT.

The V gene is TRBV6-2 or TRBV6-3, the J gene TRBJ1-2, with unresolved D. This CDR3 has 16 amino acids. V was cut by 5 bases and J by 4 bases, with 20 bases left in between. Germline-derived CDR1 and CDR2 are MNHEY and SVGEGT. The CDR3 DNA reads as TGTGCCAGCAGTCGCGACCCAGGACCCGACATCTATGGCTACACCTTC. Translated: CASSRDPGPDIYGYTF.

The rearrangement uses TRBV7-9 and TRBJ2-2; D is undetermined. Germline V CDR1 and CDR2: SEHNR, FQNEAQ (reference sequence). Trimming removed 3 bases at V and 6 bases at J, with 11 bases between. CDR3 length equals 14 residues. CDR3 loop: CASSFYEAAGELFF. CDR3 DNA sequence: TGTGCCAGCAGCTTTTATGAGGCGGCCGGGGAGCTGTTTTTT. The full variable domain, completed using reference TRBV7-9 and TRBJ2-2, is DTGVSQNPRHKITKRGQNVTFRCDPISEHNRLYWYRQTLGQGPEFLTYFQNEAQLEKSRLLSDRFSAERPKGSFSTLEIQRTEQGDSAMYLCASSFYEAAGELFFGEGSRLTVL.

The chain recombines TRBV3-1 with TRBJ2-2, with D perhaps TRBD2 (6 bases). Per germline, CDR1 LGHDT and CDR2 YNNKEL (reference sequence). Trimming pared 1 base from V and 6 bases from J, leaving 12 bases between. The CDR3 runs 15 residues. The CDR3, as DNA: TGTGCCAGCAGCCAAGGGGGACTGCGGCCCGGGGAGCTGTTTTTT. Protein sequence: CASSQGGLRPGELFF.

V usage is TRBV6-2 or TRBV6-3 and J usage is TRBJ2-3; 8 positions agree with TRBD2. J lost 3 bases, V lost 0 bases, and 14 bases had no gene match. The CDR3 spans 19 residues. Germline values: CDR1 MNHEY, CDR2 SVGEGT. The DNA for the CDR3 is TGTGCCAGCAGTTACTCTACGAATGACGGGGGGGCCGGGACAGATACGCAGTATTTT. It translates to CASSYSTNDGGAGTDTQYF.

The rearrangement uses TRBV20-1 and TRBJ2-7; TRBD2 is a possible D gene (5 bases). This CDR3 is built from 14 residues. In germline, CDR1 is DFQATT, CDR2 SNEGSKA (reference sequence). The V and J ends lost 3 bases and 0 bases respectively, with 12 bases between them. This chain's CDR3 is CSASDYVASYEQYF. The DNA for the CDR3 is TGCAGTGCTAGTGACTATGTGGCCTCCTACGAGCAGTACTTC.

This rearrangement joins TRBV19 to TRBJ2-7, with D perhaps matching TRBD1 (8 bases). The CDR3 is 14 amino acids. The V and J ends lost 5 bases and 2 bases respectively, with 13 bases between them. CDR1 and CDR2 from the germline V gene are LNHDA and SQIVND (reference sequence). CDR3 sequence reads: CASSGQGGPYEQYF. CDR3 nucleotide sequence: TGTGCCAGTAGTGGACAGGGAGGGCCCTACGAGCAGTACTTC.

DNA for the CDR3: TGTGCCAGCTCACCAGGGACGGGTCAGCCCCAGCATTTT. Residues: CASSPGTGQPQHF. The chain carries TRBV18 and TRBJ1-5; maybe TRBD1 (5 bases). CDR3 length equals 13 residues. Trimming cost V 2 bases and J 6 bases, with 8 bases left between them. Germline CDR1 reads KGHSH; CDR2 reads LQKENI.

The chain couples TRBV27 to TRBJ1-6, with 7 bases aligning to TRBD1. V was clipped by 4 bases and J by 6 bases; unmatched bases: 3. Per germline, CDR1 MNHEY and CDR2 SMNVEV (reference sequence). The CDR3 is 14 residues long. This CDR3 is CASSWAGGNSPLHF. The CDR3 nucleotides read TGTGCCAGCAGTTGGGCAGGGGGTAATTCACCCCTCCACTTT.

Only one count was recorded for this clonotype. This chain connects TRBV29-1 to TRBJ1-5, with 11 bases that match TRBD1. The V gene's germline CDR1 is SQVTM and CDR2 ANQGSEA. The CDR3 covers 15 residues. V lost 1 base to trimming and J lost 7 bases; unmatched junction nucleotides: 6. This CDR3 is CSVEVGQGAGQPQHF. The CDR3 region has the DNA TGCAGCGTTGAAGTTGGACAGGGGGCTGGGCAGCCCCAGCATTTT.

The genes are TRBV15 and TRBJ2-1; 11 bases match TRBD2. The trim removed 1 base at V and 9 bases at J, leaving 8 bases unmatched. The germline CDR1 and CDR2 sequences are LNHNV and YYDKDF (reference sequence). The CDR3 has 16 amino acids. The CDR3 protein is CATSRVGGSGRVEQFF. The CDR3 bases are TGTGCCACCAGCAGAGTTGGAGGTAGCGGGAGGGTTGAGCAGTTCTTC.

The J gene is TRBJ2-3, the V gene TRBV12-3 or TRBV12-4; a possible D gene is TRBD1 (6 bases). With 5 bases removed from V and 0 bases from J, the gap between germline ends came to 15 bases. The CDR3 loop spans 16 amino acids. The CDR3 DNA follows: TGTGCCAGCAGTCCCTGGCGGACAGCTAGCACAGATACGCAGTATTTT. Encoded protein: CASSPWRTASTDTQYF.

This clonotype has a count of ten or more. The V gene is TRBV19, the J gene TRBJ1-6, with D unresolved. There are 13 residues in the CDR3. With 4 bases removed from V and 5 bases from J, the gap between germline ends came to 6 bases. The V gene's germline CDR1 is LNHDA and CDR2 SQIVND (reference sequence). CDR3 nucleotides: TGTGCCAGTAGTACCACCGATAATTCACCCCTCCACTTT. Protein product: CASSTTDNSPLHF.

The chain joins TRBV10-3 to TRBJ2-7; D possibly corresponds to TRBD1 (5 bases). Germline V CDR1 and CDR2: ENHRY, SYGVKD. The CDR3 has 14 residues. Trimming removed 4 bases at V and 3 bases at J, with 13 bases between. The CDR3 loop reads CAISAVQGSYEQYF. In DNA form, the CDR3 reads TGTGCCATCAGTGCCGTGCAGGGCAGCTACGAGCAGTACTTC.

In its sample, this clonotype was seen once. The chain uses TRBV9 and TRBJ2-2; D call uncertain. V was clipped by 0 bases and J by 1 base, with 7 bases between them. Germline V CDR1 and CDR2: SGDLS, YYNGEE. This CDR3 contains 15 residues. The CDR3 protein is CASSVVSRNTGELFF. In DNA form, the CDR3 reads TGTGCCAGCAGCGTAGTTAGTCGGAACACCGGGGAGCTGTTTTTT.

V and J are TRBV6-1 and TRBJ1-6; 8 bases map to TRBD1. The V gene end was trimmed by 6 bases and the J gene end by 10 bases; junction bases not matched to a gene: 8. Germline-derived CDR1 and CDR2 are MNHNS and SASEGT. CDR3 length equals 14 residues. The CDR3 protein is CASSTDRVLSPLHF. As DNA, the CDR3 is TGTGCCAGCAGCACGGACAGGGTGCTATCACCCCTCCACTTT.

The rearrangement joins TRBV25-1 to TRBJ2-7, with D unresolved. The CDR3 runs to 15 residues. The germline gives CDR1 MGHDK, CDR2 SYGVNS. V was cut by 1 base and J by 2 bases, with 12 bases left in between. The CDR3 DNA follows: TGTGCCAGCAGTGAATCGGATAGCTTCCCCTACGAGCAGTACTTC. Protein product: CASSESDSFPYEQYF.

CDR3 DNA sequence: TGTGCCGGGCGACCGACTAGCGGCTACGAGCAGTACTTC. It yields the protein CAGRPTSGYEQYF. The chain is built from TRBV10-3 and TRBJ2-7, with 9 nucleotides matching TRBD2. The CDR3 runs 13 residues. The germline CDR1 and CDR2 sequences are ENHRY and SYGVKD. J lost 3 bases, V lost 11 bases, and 8 bases had no gene match.

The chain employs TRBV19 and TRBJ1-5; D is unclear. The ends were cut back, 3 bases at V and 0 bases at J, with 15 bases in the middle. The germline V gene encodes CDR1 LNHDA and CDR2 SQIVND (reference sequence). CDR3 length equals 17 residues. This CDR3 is CASSITSPAYSNQPQHF. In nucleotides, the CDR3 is TGTGCCAGTAGTATTACGTCGCCGGCCTATAGCAATCAGCCCCAGCATTTT.

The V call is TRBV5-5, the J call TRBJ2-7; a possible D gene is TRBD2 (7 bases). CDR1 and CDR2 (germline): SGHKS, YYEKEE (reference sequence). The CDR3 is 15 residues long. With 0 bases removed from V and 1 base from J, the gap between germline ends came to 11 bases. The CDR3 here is CASSLGEGHSYEQYF. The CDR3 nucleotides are TGTGCCAGCAGCTTGGGGGAGGGACATTCCTACGAGCAGTACTTC.

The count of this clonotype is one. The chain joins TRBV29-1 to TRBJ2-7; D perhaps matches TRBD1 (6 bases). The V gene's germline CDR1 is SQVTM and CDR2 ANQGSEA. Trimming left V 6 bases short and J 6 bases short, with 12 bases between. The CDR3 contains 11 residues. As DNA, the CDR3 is TGCAGCGTGGAACAGGGTTCCGAGCAGTACTTC. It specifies CSVEQGSEQYF.